Shown below are 2 T cell receptor beta chains from a single sample sequenced in a study of cytomegalovirus exposure and HLA in healthy donors. The primer mix had 60 Vbeta and 13 Jbeta primers. The assay was immunoSEQ multiplex PCR, and TCRdb's table has in-frame clones only and misses some. The sample shows roughly 150,000 clones, over 75% of them seen only once. Sequencing was done on a sample of PBMCs. The receptors were gathered from a male donor in good health and CMV-seronegative.

This clone was recorded once. This sequence joins TRBV5-4 and TRBJ1-1; 7 nucleotides match TRBD1. This CDR3 spans 14 amino acids. The V gene end was trimmed by 3 bases and the J gene end by 5 bases; junction bases not matched to a gene: 7. Per germline, CDR1 SGHNT and CDR2 YYREEE (reference sequence). CDR3 nucleotide sequence: TGTGCCAGCAGCTCCAAACAGGGGATAACTGAAGCTTTCTTT. Amino acids: CASSSKQGITEAFF.

The genes are TRBV19 and TRBJ2-5; D is unclear. Trimming shortened V by 5 bases and J by 1 base, and 17 bases separated the two germline ends. The CDR3 is 16 amino acids. CDR1 and CDR2 (germline): LNHDA, SQIVND (reference sequence). The CDR3 protein is CASSHSKLRTQETQYF. The CDR3 bases are TGTGCCAGTAGTCACAGTAAGCTCAGAACCCAAGAGACCCAGTACTTC.